Listed here are 2 T cell receptor beta chains from one sample, sequenced in a study of T cells in localized non-small cell lung cancer. Sequenced by immunoSEQ multiplex PCR; TCRdb stores in-frame clones only, minus some. The sample records several thousand clones, roughly 91% being singletons. The sequences come from peripheral blood, collected before any cancer treatment. The receptor set was obtained from a female donor older than 55 with stage II squamous cell lung carcinoma.

This chain connects TRBV27 to TRBJ2-6; TRBD2 is a possible D gene (6 bases). Germline-derived CDR1 and CDR2 are MNHEY and SMNVEV (reference sequence). This CDR3 region has 17 residues. The V gene lost 3 bases and the J gene lost 1 base, with 13 bases spanning the gap. The CDR3, as DNA: TGTGCCAGCAGTTTGGGGAAAGGGAGGTCTGGGGCCAACGTCCTGACTTTC. Protein product: CASSLGKGRSGANVLTF.

This chain's CDR3 is CASSTNYGYTF. DNA of the CDR3: TGTGCCAGCAGCACAAACTATGGCTACACCTTC. This chain connects TRBV11-2 to TRBJ1-2; D gene uncertain. Per the germline V gene, CDR1 is SGHAT and CDR2 is FQNNGV. With 5 bases removed from V and 2 bases from J, the gap between germline ends came to 3 bases. The CDR3 spans 11 residues.